This T cell receptor beta chain was documented in a study of T cell responses to AZD1222 COVID-19 vaccine. The study's findings and limits: The study identified only five to seven AZD1222 recipients as seropositive at baseline. Spike-spanning, vaccine-associated CD4 TCRs were dominant at 160-218 and 743-854. Increased Spike-specific TCR breadth and depth were observed after two AZD1222 doses. Clonal diversity may have been underestimated in mostly white British donors.

Some clones are missing from TCRdb's copy, which holds only in-frame ones; the method was immunoSEQ multiplex PCR. The sample records 150,000 to 200,000 clones, around 88% being singletons. As for this clone: The antigen remains unidentified.

The V end was cut by 3 bases, the J end by 0 bases, with 10 bases between. Germline assignment: CDR1 SGDLS and CDR2 YYNGEE. There are 15 residues in the CDR3. The source was peripheral blood, collected 28 days after the second AZD1222 dose. This TCR was sampled from an adult who received the AZD1222 COVID-19 vaccine. The genes are TRBV9 and TRBJ1-5, with D maybe TRBD1 (5 bases). CDR3 nucleotides: TGTGCCAGCAGCGAGGACGGGACTAGCAATCAGCCCCAGCATTTT. It is translated as CASSEDGTSNQPQHF. The full variable domain, its missing parts supplied by reference TRBV9 and TRBJ1-5, is DSGVTQTPKHLITATGQRVTLRCSPRSGDLSVYWYQQSLDQGLQFLIQYYNGEERAKGNILERFSAQQFPDLHSELNLSSLELGDSALYFCASSEDGTSNQPQHFGDGTRLSIL.